This record looks at one T cell receptor beta chain sequence and its context. The antigen is unknown. The sample belongs to a study of early T cells in non-severe SARS-CoV-2 infection. Study background: Bulk RNA taken from unsorted whole blood was sequenced, leaving chains unpaired. Study-wide findings and caveats: Database matching using VDJdb favored anti-spike CD8 responses, with private and CD4 specificities left missing.

V shed 5 bases, J shed 4 bases, and the junction held 8 bases outside the gene matches. From germline, CDR1 is MNHEY and CDR2 SMNVEV (reference sequence). The CDR3 is 14 residues long. As part of library construction, unique molecular identifiers were attached to individual cDNA molecules. TCRdb re-called the 5' RACE reads with MiXCR, one entry per CDR3 protein. The repertoire includes just under 90,000 distinct CDR3 sequences, 14% of them detected once, and more than 6.5% sits in the top ten. This chain links TRBV27 with TRBJ2-7; 7 nucleotides agree with TRBD1. What was sequenced was whole blood. The clonotype was recovered from an adult who was a healthcare worker with PCR-confirmed SARS-CoV-2 infection or an uninfected control (not recorded which). CDR3 DNA: TGTGCCAGCAGTCGAACGACAGGGCGGTACGAGCAGTACTTC. This codes for CASSRTTGRYEQYF.